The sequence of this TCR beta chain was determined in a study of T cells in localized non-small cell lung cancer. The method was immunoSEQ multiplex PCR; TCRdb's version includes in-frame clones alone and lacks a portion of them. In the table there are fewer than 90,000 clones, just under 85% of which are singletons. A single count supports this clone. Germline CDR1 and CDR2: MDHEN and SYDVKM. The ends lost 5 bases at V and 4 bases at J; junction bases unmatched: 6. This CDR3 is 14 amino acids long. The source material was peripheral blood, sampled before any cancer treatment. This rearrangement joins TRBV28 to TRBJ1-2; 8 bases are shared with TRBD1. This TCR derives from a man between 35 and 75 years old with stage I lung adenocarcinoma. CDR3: CASSGPGQVYGYTF. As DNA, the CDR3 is TGTGCCAGCAGTGGACCGGGACAGGTCTATGGCTACACCTTC.